Listed below are T cell receptor beta chains from one sample, sequenced in a study of patients and donors after allogeneic stem cell transplantation. TCRdb processed the RT-PCR reads anew with MiXCR; each CDR3 protein has one entry. Here the sample spans approximately 160,000 distinct CDR3 sequences, roughly 24% being singletons. The sequencing input was blood, either unsorted or a sorted T cell fraction (not recorded which). The receptors stem from a human donor who was either an allogeneic HSCT recipient or a stem cell or donor lymphocyte infusion donor (not recorded which). It is not recorded whose cells these are; they may come from a transplant donor. The CDR3 runs from the conserved cysteine through the conserved F or W. A D gene is named only where the DNA matches it firmly. Not every row has a clone size; where given, it reads once, few, many or a size class.

cdr3_nt: TGCGCCAGCAGGGACCCGGGGGGCACAGATACGCAGTATTTT; cdr3_aa: CASRDPGGTDTQYF; v_call: TRBV5-1; d_call: -; j_call: TRBJ2-3; clone_size: few
cdr3_nt: TGTGCCACCAGTGATTTACCCCGGGACAGGAGCTACGAGCAGTACTTC; cdr3_aa: CATSDLPRDRSYEQYF; v_call: TRBV24-1; d_call: TRBD1; j_call: TRBJ2-7; clone_size: -
cdr3_nt: TGTGCCAGCAGCTTTGAACCATTGAACACTGAAGCTTTCTTT; cdr3_aa: CASSFEPLNTEAFF; v_call: TRBV7-9; d_call: -; j_call: TRBJ1-1; clone_size: -
cdr3_nt: TGTGCCAGCAGGGGAGATACGCAGTATTTT; cdr3_aa: CASRGDTQYF; v_call: TRBV12-3/TRBV12-4; d_call: -; j_call: TRBJ2-3; clone_size: few
cdr3_nt: TGCAGCGTTGAGTTCTCGAATACGCAGTATTTT; cdr3_aa: CSVEFSNTQYF; v_call: TRBV29-1; d_call: -; j_call: TRBJ2-3; clone_size: few
cdr3_nt: TGCGCCAGCAGCCAAGATCAGGGGCTGAACACTGAAGCTTTCTTT; cdr3_aa: CASSQDQGLNTEAFF; v_call: TRBV4-3; d_call: -; j_call: TRBJ1-1; clone_size: few
cdr3_nt: TGCAGCGTTGGGGACAGGGTAAACGAGCAGTACTTC; cdr3_aa: CSVGDRVNEQYF; v_call: TRBV29-1; d_call: TRBD1; j_call: TRBJ2-7; clone_size: -
cdr3_nt: TGCGCCAGCAGGGAGACAGGGGGTTACAATGAGCAGTTCTTC; cdr3_aa: CASRETGGYNEQFF; v_call: TRBV5-1; d_call: TRBD1; j_call: TRBJ2-1; clone_size: many
cdr3_nt: TGTGCCAGCAATAGCGGGACCACAGATACGCAGTATTTT; cdr3_aa: CASNSGTTDTQYF; v_call: TRBV5-5; d_call: TRBD2; j_call: TRBJ2-3; clone_size: -
cdr3_nt: TGCGCCAGCAGCTTGGGAGAGCGCCAGCCCCAGCATTTT; cdr3_aa: CASSLGERQPQHF; v_call: TRBV5-1; d_call: -; j_call: TRBJ1-5; clone_size: many
cdr3_nt: TGTGCCATCAGTGAGTTAGCCTCCGGGCACACTGAAGCTTTCTTT; cdr3_aa: CAISELASGHTEAFF; v_call: TRBV10-3; d_call: -; j_call: TRBJ1-1; clone_size: -
cdr3_nt: TGTGCCAGCAGCCATGGGGCACATGGGAACACTGAAGCTTTCTTT; cdr3_aa: CASSHGAHGNTEAFF; v_call: TRBV7-6; d_call: -; j_call: TRBJ1-1; clone_size: -
cdr3_nt: TGCAGCGTCGACAGCGATGGCTACACCTTC; cdr3_aa: CSVDSDGYTF; v_call: TRBV29-1; d_call: -; j_call: TRBJ1-2; clone_size: -
cdr3_nt: TGTGCCAGCAGCCAACCACGGGACTACCCGACCGGGGAGCTGTTTTTT; cdr3_aa: CASSQPRDYPTGELFF; v_call: TRBV4-2; d_call: TRBD2; j_call: TRBJ2-2; clone_size: few
cdr3_nt: TGCAGCGTTGGATACACTGGGGAGCAGTACTTC; cdr3_aa: CSVGYTGEQYF; v_call: TRBV29-1; d_call: -; j_call: TRBJ2-7; clone_size: -
cdr3_nt: TGTGCCAGCAGTGACCTCGGGGACAGGGAGACCGGGGAGCTGTTTTTT; cdr3_aa: CASSDLGDRETGELFF; v_call: TRBV2; d_call: TRBD1; j_call: TRBJ2-2; clone_size: -
cdr3_nt: TGTGCCAGCAGCCCATGGGGACCCGGGGAGCTGTTTTTT; cdr3_aa: CASSPWGPGELFF; v_call: TRBV12-3/TRBV12-4; d_call: -; j_call: TRBJ2-2; clone_size: few
cdr3_nt: TGTGCCAGCAGTTACCGACGCGGGGGGGCAGCAGATACGCAGTATTTT; cdr3_aa: CASSYRRGGAADTQYF; v_call: TRBV6-5; d_call: TRBD2; j_call: TRBJ2-3; clone_size: -
cdr3_nt: TGCGCCAGCAGCTACGACAGGGGCACAGATACGCAGTATTTT; cdr3_aa: CASSYDRGTDTQYF; v_call: TRBV5-1; d_call: TRBD1; j_call: TRBJ2-3; clone_size: few
cdr3_nt: TGCAGTGCGGGGGAGGACTACAATGAGCAGTTCTTC; cdr3_aa: CSAGEDYNEQFF; v_call: TRBV20-1; d_call: -; j_call: TRBJ2-1; clone_size: -
cdr3_nt: TGTGCCAGCAGCTTAAAAGCTCTAGCGGACCAAGAGACCCAGTACTTC; cdr3_aa: CASSLKALADQETQYF; v_call: TRBV7-9; d_call: TRBD2; j_call: TRBJ2-5; clone_size: -
cdr3_nt: TGCGCCAGCAGCCAACCCGGGGCCAGAGGTCAGCCCCAGCATTTT; cdr3_aa: CASSQPGARGQPQHF; v_call: TRBV4-1; d_call: -; j_call: TRBJ1-5; clone_size: -
cdr3_nt: TGTGCCAGCGGGGGAGCGACAGTCAAAAACATTCAGTACTTC; cdr3_aa: CASGGATVKNIQYF; v_call: TRBV12-3/TRBV12-4; d_call: -; j_call: TRBJ2-4; clone_size: -
cdr3_nt: TGTGCCAGCAGCCGAATGGGACAGGGAGGCTACGAGCAGTACTTC; cdr3_aa: CASSRMGQGGYEQYF; v_call: TRBV14; d_call: TRBD1; j_call: TRBJ2-7; clone_size: few
cdr3_nt: TGTGCCAGCAGCCAAGACCCGAATTACATTCAGTACTTC; cdr3_aa: CASSQDPNYIQYF; v_call: TRBV4-2; d_call: -; j_call: TRBJ2-4; clone_size: once
cdr3_nt: TGTGCCAGCAGGTCACTAGCGGGGACGAACACCGGGGAGCTGTTTTTT; cdr3_aa: CASRSLAGTNTGELFF; v_call: TRBV2; d_call: TRBD2; j_call: TRBJ2-2; clone_size: -
cdr3_nt: TGCGCCAGCAGCTTATTACGGGACTTATTTTACAATGAGCAGTTCTTC; cdr3_aa: CASSLLRDLFYNEQFF; v_call: TRBV5-1; d_call: -; j_call: TRBJ2-1; clone_size: -
cdr3_nt: TGTGCCAGCAGCGAGGGGATTCGGGCGAACTACGAGCAGTACTTC; cdr3_aa: CASSEGIRANYEQYF; v_call: TRBV3-1; d_call: -; j_call: TRBJ2-7; clone_size: -
cdr3_nt: TGTGCCATCAGTGAGCCCGGCCCTAGCGGGTTCCACAGCTCCTACAATGAGCAGTTCTTC; cdr3_aa: CAISEPGPSGFHSSYNEQFF; v_call: TRBV10-3; d_call: TRBD2; j_call: TRBJ2-1; clone_size: -
cdr3_nt: TGTGCCAGCACCCAAAGGGGGGGCCCCGCGAGTACGCAGTATTTT; cdr3_aa: CASTQRGGPASTQYF; v_call: TRBV7-2; d_call: -; j_call: TRBJ2-3; clone_size: -
cdr3_nt: TGCAGTGGCCAAAATACGAACACCGGGGAGCTGTTTTTT; cdr3_aa: CSGQNTNTGELFF; v_call: TRBV20-1; d_call: -; j_call: TRBJ2-2; clone_size: -
cdr3_nt: TGCAGCGTTGAAGGGGATTCAGGAAACACCATATATTTT; cdr3_aa: CSVEGDSGNTIYF; v_call: TRBV29-1; d_call: -; j_call: TRBJ1-3; clone_size: many
cdr3_nt: TGTGCCAGCAGCGTAAAGGGGGGGACTCACTATGAGCAGTTCTTC; cdr3_aa: CASSVKGGTHYEQFF; v_call: TRBV9; d_call: -; j_call: TRBJ2-1; clone_size: -
cdr3_nt: TGTGCCAGCAGCTTTCCATCAGTTTTGGGCGCTGAAGCTTTCTTT; cdr3_aa: CASSFPSVLGAEAFF; v_call: TRBV7-9; d_call: -; j_call: TRBJ1-1; clone_size: -
cdr3_nt: TGTGCCAGCAGTTACCCCCGCTTGGGCTACAATGAGCAGTTCTTC; cdr3_aa: CASSYPRLGYNEQFF; v_call: TRBV6-2/TRBV6-3; d_call: -; j_call: TRBJ2-1; clone_size: few
cdr3_nt: TGTGCCAGCAGCCCCGACAGGGTACGTGGCTACACCTTC; cdr3_aa: CASSPDRVRGYTF; v_call: TRBV3-1; d_call: TRBD1; j_call: TRBJ1-2; clone_size: few
cdr3_nt: TGCGCCAGCAGCCAAGAGAGACGGCCAGAAGCTTTCTTT; cdr3_aa: CASSQERRPEAFF; v_call: TRBV4-1; d_call: -; j_call: TRBJ1-1; clone_size: -
cdr3_nt: TGCAGTGCCAGCCGACCCTCAGCCTCAGATACGCAGTATTTT; cdr3_aa: CSASRPSASDTQYF; v_call: TRBV20-1; d_call: -; j_call: TRBJ2-3; clone_size: many
cdr3_nt: TGTGCCAGCAGTGCTAACTTAGGGGGGGAGCAGTACTTC; cdr3_aa: CASSANLGGEQYF; v_call: TRBV6-1; d_call: -; j_call: TRBJ2-7; clone_size: -
cdr3_nt: TGTGCCAGCACCCACAGAGCAACTAATGAAAAACTGTTTTTT; cdr3_aa: CASTHRATNEKLFF; v_call: TRBV2; d_call: -; j_call: TRBJ1-4; clone_size: -
cdr3_nt: TGTGCCAGCAGCACGACAGGGGTTGGCTACACCTTC; cdr3_aa: CASSTTGVGYTF; v_call: TRBV11-2; d_call: TRBD1; j_call: TRBJ1-2; clone_size: -
cdr3_nt: TGTGCCAGCAGTGAAGGGGTTATCTATGGCTACACCTTC; cdr3_aa: CASSEGVIYGYTF; v_call: TRBV25-1; d_call: -; j_call: TRBJ1-2; clone_size: few
cdr3_nt: TGTGCCAGCAGCTTAGAGTCCGATCTTTTGTACGAGCAGTACTTC; cdr3_aa: CASSLESDLLYEQYF; v_call: TRBV7-6; d_call: -; j_call: TRBJ2-7; clone_size: -
cdr3_nt: TGCGCCAGCAGCCAAGAAAGGACTAGCGGGAGGAACATTCAGTACTTC; cdr3_aa: CASSQERTSGRNIQYF; v_call: TRBV4-3; d_call: TRBD2; j_call: TRBJ2-4; clone_size: -
cdr3_nt: TGTGCCAGCAGTCCGCAGGAGGAGGAGCCCCAGCATTTT; cdr3_aa: CASSPQEEEPQHF; v_call: TRBV27; d_call: -; j_call: TRBJ1-5; clone_size: few
cdr3_nt: TGCAGTGCTAGACCCGACAGATACGAGCAGTACTTC; cdr3_aa: CSARPDRYEQYF; v_call: TRBV20-1; d_call: -; j_call: TRBJ2-7; clone_size: -
cdr3_nt: TGTGCCAGCAGCTTGGGACTAGCGGGTACATATGAGCAGTTCTTC; cdr3_aa: CASSLGLAGTYEQFF; v_call: TRBV7-3; d_call: TRBD2; j_call: TRBJ2-1; clone_size: -
cdr3_nt: TGCAGCGCGGGACAATCTGGCTACACCTTC; cdr3_aa: CSAGQSGYTF; v_call: TRBV29-1; d_call: -; j_call: TRBJ1-2; clone_size: many
cdr3_nt: TGTGCCAGCAGCTTAGGCGGTCTTTCCTCCTACGAGCAGTACTTC; cdr3_aa: CASSLGGLSSYEQYF; v_call: TRBV13; d_call: -; j_call: TRBJ2-7; clone_size: -
cdr3_nt: TGCAGCGTTGAATCAGGGGATACTGGCAATGAGCAGTTCTTC; cdr3_aa: CSVESGDTGNEQFF; v_call: TRBV29-1; d_call: -; j_call: TRBJ2-1; clone_size: few
cdr3_nt: TGTGCCAGCAACCCCAGCGGGGGAGGTGAGCAGTTCTTC; cdr3_aa: CASNPSGGGEQFF; v_call: TRBV9; d_call: TRBD2; j_call: TRBJ2-1; clone_size: -
cdr3_nt: TGCGCCAGCAGCTTCGGACAGGATGGCTACACCTTC; cdr3_aa: CASSFGQDGYTF; v_call: TRBV5-1; d_call: TRBD1; j_call: TRBJ1-2; clone_size: few
cdr3_nt: TGTGCCAGCTCACCACGACAGGGGTATGAAAAACTGTTTTTT; cdr3_aa: CASSPRQGYEKLFF; v_call: TRBV18; d_call: TRBD1; j_call: TRBJ1-4; clone_size: -
cdr3_nt: TGCAGTGCTAGAGTTTCCAGACTTAGCAATCAGCCCCAGCATTTT; cdr3_aa: CSARVSRLSNQPQHF; v_call: TRBV20-1; d_call: -; j_call: TRBJ1-5; clone_size: many
cdr3_nt: TGCGCCAGCAGCCAACCTTCCATGGGTGAAGCTTTCTTT; cdr3_aa: CASSQPSMGEAFF; v_call: TRBV5-1; d_call: -; j_call: TRBJ1-1; clone_size: few
cdr3_nt: TGTGCCAGCAGCTTGGTATTGGGACTAGTGTTTCATGAGCAGTTCTTC; cdr3_aa: CASSLVLGLVFHEQFF; v_call: TRBV5-4; d_call: TRBD2; j_call: TRBJ2-1; clone_size: -
cdr3_nt: TGTGCCAGCAGCTTGGGAAGGAGTGAGCAGTTCTTC; cdr3_aa: CASSLGRSEQFF; v_call: TRBV5-6; d_call: -; j_call: TRBJ2-1; clone_size: many
cdr3_nt: TGCAGTGCTAGAGAGGTCAACAGTGCTAACTATGGCTACACCTTC; cdr3_aa: CSAREVNSANYGYTF; v_call: TRBV20-1; d_call: -; j_call: TRBJ1-2; clone_size: few
cdr3_nt: TGTGCCTCTGAGGACAGGGGGCGCGGCGGGGAGCTGTTTTTT; cdr3_aa: CASEDRGRGGELFF; v_call: TRBV3-1; d_call: TRBD1; j_call: TRBJ2-2; clone_size: few